This T cell receptor beta chain appears in the sequencing data of a study of T-cell reconstitution after alpha-beta-depleted transplantation in children. Unique molecular identifiers were incorporated during preparation of the TCRbeta library. One entry per CDR3 protein, called by TCRdb with MiXCR from the PCR reads. The data contain approximately 400,000 distinct CDR3 sequences, roughly 10% of them seen just once; the ten biggest clones take up 5% to 6.5%. Germline CDR1 reads SGDLS; CDR2 reads YYNGEE. This CDR3 is built from 12 residues. V was shortened by 0 bases and J by 15 bases, with 13 bases between the two germline ends. In its sample, this clonotype was seen a few times.

The TCR comes from a human donor who donated a stem cell graft to a child with acute myeloid leukemia. Specimen: PBMCs from the stem cell graft donor, collected from the stem cell graft. The rearrangement links TRBV9 to TRBJ2-1, with D possibly being TRBD2 (6 bases). The CDR3 nucleotides are TGTGCCAGCAGCGTAGACGGGGACTCTCTGTTCTTC. Protein: CASSVDGDSLFF. Combining the CDR3 with reference TRBV9 and TRBJ2-1 gives the whole variable domain DSGVTQTPKHLITATGQRVTLRCSPRSGDLSVYWYQQSLDQGLQFLIQYYNGEERAKGNILERFSAQQFPDLHSELNLSSLELGDSALYFCASSVDGDSLFFGPGTRLTVL.